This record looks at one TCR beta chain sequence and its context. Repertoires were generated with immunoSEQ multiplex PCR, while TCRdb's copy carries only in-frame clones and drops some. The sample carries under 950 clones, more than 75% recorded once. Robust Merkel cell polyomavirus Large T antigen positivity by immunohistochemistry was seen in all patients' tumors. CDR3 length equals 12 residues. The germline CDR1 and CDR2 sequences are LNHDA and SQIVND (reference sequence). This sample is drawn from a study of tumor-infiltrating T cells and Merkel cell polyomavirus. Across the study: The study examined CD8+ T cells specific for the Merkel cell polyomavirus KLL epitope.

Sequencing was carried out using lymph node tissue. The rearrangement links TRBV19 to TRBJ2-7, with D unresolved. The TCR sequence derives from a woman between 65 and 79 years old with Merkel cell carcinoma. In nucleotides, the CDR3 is TGCGCTGAAGGAAACTACTCCTACGAGCAGTACGTC. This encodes CAEGNYSYEQYV.